Listed below are T cell receptor beta chains from one sample, sequenced in a study of T cells after yellow fever vaccination. Each CDR3 protein is one row after TCRdb ran MiXCR on the 5' RACE reads. The sample lists 400,000 to 650,000 distinct CDR3 sequences; 21% were seen once. The source material was PBMCs, sampled 20 to 25 days after the first yellow fever vaccination. These receptor sequences come from a man between 18 and 35 years old who received the YFV17D yellow fever vaccine. Each CDR3 is given without its conserved first and last residue. Fields, in order: J gene, V gene, CDR3 protein.

>TRBJ2-1|TRBV12-3/TRBV12-4
ASRPRMSGGRYNEQF
>TRBJ1-6|TRBV7-2
ASSFYRESPLH
>TRBJ1-4|TRBV5-1
ASSLDPSRNEKLF
>TRBJ2-1|TRBV15
ATSRESWARQRYNEQF
>TRBJ2-7|TRBV4-1
ASSQEDFSSYEQY
>TRBJ1-2|TRBV6-5
ASSYGLANYGYT
>TRBJ2-3|TRBV5-6
ASSLKPITSEGWTDTQY
>TRBJ2-1|TRBV2
AIGETSYNEQF
>TRBJ1-5|TRBV12-3/TRBV12-4
ASSGTVNQPQH
>TRBJ2-1|TRBV5-5
ASSLSSGGAGEQF
>TRBJ1-1|TRBV10-3
AISSVSSTEAF
>TRBJ1-4|TRBV6-1
ASSEAQGADELF
>TRBJ2-5|TRBV7-8
ASSPGGPRETQY
>TRBJ2-5|TRBV9
ASSVRDTKAQY
>TRBJ2-2|TRBV29-1
SVGRGGTGELF
>TRBJ2-3|TRBV9
ASSVELASGRTDTQY
>TRBJ1-2|TRBV11-3
ASSLATGTGYT
>TRBJ2-5|TRBV7-9
ASSLAAGEAQETQY
>TRBJ1-1|TRBV5-1
ASSPLQGMSTEAF
>TRBJ2-1|TRBV24-1
ATSDTYRGPHTYNEQF
>TRBJ1-2|TRBV19
ASLGDSFYGYT
>TRBJ1-1|TRBV7-2
ASSLYTEAF
>TRBJ2-7|TRBV3-1
ASSHGNRDRGYEQY
>TRBJ1-2|TRBV28
ASRETGSESYT
>TRBJ1-6|TRBV9
ASSVGGGTPLH
>TRBJ1-2|TRBV19
ATGSGNYGYT
>TRBJ2-7|TRBV11-2
ASSLGRGSSYEQY
>TRBJ2-3|TRBV6-1
ASRTGTGSDTQY
>TRBJ2-7|TRBV29-1
SVRPGQALIEQY
>TRBJ2-5|TRBV6-5
ASSLGLVQETQY
>TRBJ2-7|TRBV4-3
ASSQGSSGAYEQY
>TRBJ2-2|TRBV5-1
ASSLEVLGTGELF
>TRBJ2-6|TRBV4-3
ASSQDWSYVPSGANVLT
>TRBJ2-7|TRBV5-1
ASRGFYEQY
>TRBJ2-5|TRBV29-1
SVERDETQY
>TRBJ1-5|TRBV4-1
ASSQGEWGGQPQH
>TRBJ1-1|TRBV29-1
SVDPSQGAF
>TRBJ1-2|TRBV7-9
ASSLTNHGYT
>TRBJ2-1|TRBV7-6
ASSQGLGSPNEQF
>TRBJ2-6|TRBV3-1
ASSQEQTLWA
>TRBJ2-2|TRBV4-3
ASSQGAGGPNTGELF
>TRBJ2-1|TRBV3-1
ASSPSSGGPAYNEQF